This T cell receptor beta chain originates from a study of blood T cell repertoires in COVID-19. At the level of the study: Samples came from the United States, Italy and Spain, spanning acute and convalescent COVID-19. Sample material is recorded as cDNA or gDNA derived from T cells, B-cell-depleted T cells, or PBMCs.

Original methodology: Amplifying reference gene primers gave estimates of nucleated cell counts. Method: immunoSEQ multiplex PCR; TCRdb's copy keeps in-frame clones and lacks some. That table furnishes V, J and clone size, whereas the DNA furnished D and trimming. The sample has 250,000 to 350,000 clones; around 89% are singletons. Sequenced sample: peripheral blood. This TCR derives from a woman in her 30s who had recovered from COVID-19.

The CDR3 reads CASSRQRQGDSSYEQYF. In nucleotides, the CDR3 is TGTGCCAGCAGCCGTCAGAGACAGGGGGATAGCTCCTACGAGCAGTACTTC. V and J are TRBV7-2 and TRBJ2-7; 9 nucleotides agree with TRBD1. Germline loops: CDR1 SGHTA, CDR2 FQGNSA. The CDR3 length is 17 residues. Germline trimming cut 5 bases from V and 0 bases from J; bases unmatched to any gene: 11.